This T cell receptor beta chain originates from a study of blood T cell repertoires in COVID-19. In the study overall: Samples of COVID-19 (acute and convalescent) were obtained from the United States, Italy and Spain. From T cells, B-cell-depleted T cells, or PBMCs came the material, which was cDNA or gDNA.

Germline V gives CDR1 LNHDA, CDR2 SQIVND (reference sequence). The CDR3 covers 15 residues. The V end lost 3 bases, the J end lost 4 bases, and 15 bases lay between the germline ends. How the authors handled the data: Counts of nucleated cells, estimated from reference gene primer amplification, were obtained. Only in-frame clones appear in the TCRdb table, and some are missing; sequencing was by immunoSEQ multiplex PCR. From that table come the V and J calls and clone size; the DNA was used to work out D and trimming. The data show fewer than 250,000 clones, 83% seen once. The receptor's source is a human donor in a cohort sampled during active COVID-19. The genes are TRBV19 and TRBJ1-1, with a tentative D call TRBD1 (5 bases). Sequenced sample: peripheral blood. The CDR3 loop reads CASSMGRLRVTEAFF. For the CDR3, the DNA is TGTGCCAGTAGTATGGGGCGGCTAAGGGTCACTGAAGCTTTCTTT.